These T cell receptor beta chains were read from a single sample in a study of T cells in Graves' hyperthyroidism and ophthalmopathy. TCRdb re-analysed the multiplex PCR reads in MiXCR, keeping a single row per CDR3 protein. The table includes some 500,000 distinct CDR3 sequences, around 16% detected once. Sequencing was performed on blood. Receptors were obtained from a woman aged 25 to 39 with Graves' ophthalmopathy. Both conserved end residues are part of each CDR3. The order of the fields is clone size, J gene, D gene, V gene, CDR3 protein, CDR3 DNA. A D gene is named only where the DNA matches it firmly. Expanded clones get a size class; other rows say once, few or many, or leave the size out.

clone size: -
J gene: TRBJ2-1
D gene: -
V gene: TRBV5-6
CDR3 protein: CASSRLAYNEQFF
CDR3 DNA: TGTGCCAGCAGCCGCCTAGCCTACAATGAGCAGTTCTTC

clone size: -
J gene: TRBJ1-5
D gene: -
V gene: TRBV6-1
CDR3 protein: CASSEAQGQPQHF
CDR3 DNA: TGTGCCAGCAGTGAAGCGCAGGGTCAGCCCCAGCATTTT

clone size: many
J gene: TRBJ1-2
D gene: -
V gene: TRBV6-2/TRBV6-3
CDR3 protein: CASSSPGSYTF
CDR3 DNA: TGTGCCAGCAGTTCCCCCGGGAGCTACACCTTC

clone size: -
J gene: TRBJ2-3
D gene: -
V gene: TRBV7-3
CDR3 protein: CASSPTRPDTQYF
CDR3 DNA: TGTGCCAGCAGCCCCACTAGACCAGATACGCAGTATTTT

clone size: many
J gene: TRBJ2-5
D gene: -
V gene: TRBV11-2
CDR3 protein: CASSLEAGMEETQYF
CDR3 DNA: TGTGCCAGCAGCTTAGAGGCAGGGATGGAAGAGACCCAGTACTTC

clone size: few
J gene: TRBJ2-1
D gene: -
V gene: TRBV24-1
CDR3 protein: CATSLGPSYNEQFF
CDR3 DNA: TGTGCCACCAGTTTGGGCCCTTCTTACAATGAGCAGTTCTTC

clone size: many
J gene: TRBJ2-2
D gene: -
V gene: TRBV7-2
CDR3 protein: CASSLRPGPGELFF
CDR3 DNA: TGTGCCAGCAGCTTAAGGCCAGGGCCCGGGGAGCTGTTTTTT

clone size: many
J gene: TRBJ2-5
D gene: -
V gene: TRBV7-2
CDR3 protein: CASSLGGERETQYF
CDR3 DNA: TGTGCCAGCAGCTTAGGGGGTGAAAGAGAGACCCAGTACTTC

clone size: many
J gene: TRBJ1-2
D gene: -
V gene: TRBV11-2
CDR3 protein: CASSNTREGYTF
CDR3 DNA: TGTGCCAGCAGCAACACCAGGGAGGGCTACACCTTC

clone size: many
J gene: TRBJ2-7
D gene: -
V gene: TRBV5-1
CDR3 protein: CASSRSSRGAGEQYF
CDR3 DNA: TGCGCCAGCAGCCGATCGAGTCGGGGGGCTGGCGAGCAGTACTTC

clone size: many
J gene: TRBJ1-1
D gene: -
V gene: TRBV6-1
CDR3 protein: CASSVTLGTEAFF
CDR3 DNA: TGTGCCAGCAGTGTGACGTTGGGGACTGAAGCTTTCTTT

clone size: few
J gene: TRBJ2-7
D gene: TRBD1
V gene: TRBV27
CDR3 protein: CASSSQGPLGLYEQYF
CDR3 DNA: TGTGCCAGCAGTTCACAGGGGCCTCTTGGTCTCTACGAGCAGTACTTC

clone size: -
J gene: TRBJ1-1
D gene: -
V gene: TRBV25-1
CDR3 protein: CASSEPGRMNTEAFF
CDR3 DNA: TGTGCCAGCAGTGAACCGGGACGGATGAACACTGAAGCTTTCTTT

clone size: many
J gene: TRBJ2-3
D gene: TRBD2
V gene: TRBV12-3/TRBV12-4
CDR3 protein: CASSLATAGGLDTQYF
CDR3 DNA: TGTGCCAGCAGTCTAGCTACAGCGGGAGGGTTAGATACGCAGTATTTT

clone size: many
J gene: TRBJ1-6
D gene: -
V gene: TRBV2
CDR3 protein: CASSEEGGANSPLHF
CDR3 DNA: TGTGCCAGCAGTGAAGAAGGGGGGGCAAATTCACCCCTCCACTTT

clone size: few
J gene: TRBJ2-7
D gene: TRBD2
V gene: TRBV27
CDR3 protein: CASSPTSGFSYEQYF
CDR3 DNA: TGTGCCAGCAGCCCCACTAGCGGGTTCTCCTACGAGCAGTACTTC

clone size: few
J gene: TRBJ2-5
D gene: -
V gene: TRBV27
CDR3 protein: CASSPPEGTQYF
CDR3 DNA: TGTGCCAGCAGCCCCCCGGAAGGGACCCAGTACTTC

clone size: -
J gene: TRBJ2-1
D gene: -
V gene: TRBV5-6
CDR3 protein: CASSLPISSEQFF
CDR3 DNA: TGTGCCAGCAGCTTGCCGATCTCATCTGAGCAGTTCTTC

clone size: few
J gene: TRBJ1-5
D gene: -
V gene: TRBV20-1
CDR3 protein: CSASFPTGRRDQPQHF
CDR3 DNA: TGCAGTGCTTCTTTTCCTACAGGGCGGAGGGATCAGCCCCAGCATTTT

clone size: -
J gene: TRBJ2-5
D gene: TRBD1
V gene: TRBV4-2
CDR3 protein: CASSQDRQGRETQYF
CDR3 DNA: TGTGCCAGCAGCCAAGATCGACAGGGAAGAGAGACCCAGTACTTC

clone size: many
J gene: TRBJ2-2
D gene: -
V gene: TRBV7-9
CDR3 protein: CASSLPGNATTLWRENTGELFF
CDR3 DNA: TGTGCCAGCAGCTTGCCGGGGAACGCAACGACCCTTTGGCGGGAGAACACCGGGGAGCTGTTTTTT

clone size: -
J gene: TRBJ2-4
D gene: -
V gene: TRBV29-1
CDR3 protein: CSVGGGGARGGNIQYF
CDR3 DNA: TGCAGCGTCGGGGGAGGAGGGGCGAGGGGGGGAAACATTCAGTACTTC

clone size: few
J gene: TRBJ2-1
D gene: TRBD2
V gene: TRBV9
CDR3 protein: CASSVGWIAGKRGGEQFF
CDR3 DNA: TGTGCCAGCAGCGTAGGTTGGATAGCGGGAAAGAGGGGCGGTGAGCAGTTCTTC

clone size: many
J gene: TRBJ1-1
D gene: TRBD1
V gene: TRBV10-3
CDR3 protein: CAINPTGMNTEAFF
CDR3 DNA: TGTGCCATCAACCCGACAGGGATGAACACTGAAGCTTTCTTT

clone size: many
J gene: TRBJ2-7
D gene: -
V gene: TRBV7-9
CDR3 protein: CASSLWMGGYEQYF
CDR3 DNA: TGTGCCAGCAGCTTATGGATGGGGGGCTACGAGCAGTACTTC

clone size: many
J gene: TRBJ1-4
D gene: -
V gene: TRBV28
CDR3 protein: CASSSILTGMATNEKLFF
CDR3 DNA: TGTGCCAGCAGTTCGATTCTTACAGGGATGGCAACTAATGAAAAACTGTTTTTT

clone size: many
J gene: TRBJ1-1
D gene: -
V gene: TRBV11-2
CDR3 protein: CASSYSGRINTEAFF
CDR3 DNA: TGTGCCAGCAGCTACTCGGGCAGAATCAACACTGAAGCTTTCTTT